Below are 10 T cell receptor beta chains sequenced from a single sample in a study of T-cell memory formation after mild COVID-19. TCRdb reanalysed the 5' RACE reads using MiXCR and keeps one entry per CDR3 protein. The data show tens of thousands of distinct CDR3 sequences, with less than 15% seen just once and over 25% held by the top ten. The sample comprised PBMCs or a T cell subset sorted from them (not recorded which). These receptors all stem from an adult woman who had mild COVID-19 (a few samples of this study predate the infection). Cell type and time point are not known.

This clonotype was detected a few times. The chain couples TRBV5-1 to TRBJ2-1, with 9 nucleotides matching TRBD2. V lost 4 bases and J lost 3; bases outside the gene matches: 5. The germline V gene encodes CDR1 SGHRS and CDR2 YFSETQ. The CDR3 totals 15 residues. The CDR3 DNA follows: TGCGCCAGCAGCCAAACTAGCGGGTTCTACAATGAGCAGTTCTTC. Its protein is CASSQTSGFYNEQFF. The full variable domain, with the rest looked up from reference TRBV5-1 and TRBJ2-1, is KAGVTQTPRYLIKTRGQQVTLSCSPISGHRSVSWYQQTPGQGLQFLFEYFSETQRNKGNFPGRFSGRQFSNSRSEMNVSTLELGDSALYLCASSQTSGFYNEQFFGPGTRLTVL.

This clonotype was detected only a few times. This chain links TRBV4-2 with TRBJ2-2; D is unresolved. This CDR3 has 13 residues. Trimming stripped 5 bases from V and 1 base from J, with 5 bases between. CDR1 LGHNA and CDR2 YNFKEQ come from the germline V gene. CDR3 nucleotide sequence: TGTGCCAGCAGCACCCAGAACACCGGGGAGCTGTTTTTT. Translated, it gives CASSTQNTGELFF.

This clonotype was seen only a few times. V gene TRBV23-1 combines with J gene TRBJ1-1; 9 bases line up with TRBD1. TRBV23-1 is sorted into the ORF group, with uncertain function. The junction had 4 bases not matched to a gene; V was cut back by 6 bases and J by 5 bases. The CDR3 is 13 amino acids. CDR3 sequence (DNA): TGCGCCAGCAGGGACAGGGGTCGGACTGAAGCTTTCTTT. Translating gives CASRDRGRTEAFF.

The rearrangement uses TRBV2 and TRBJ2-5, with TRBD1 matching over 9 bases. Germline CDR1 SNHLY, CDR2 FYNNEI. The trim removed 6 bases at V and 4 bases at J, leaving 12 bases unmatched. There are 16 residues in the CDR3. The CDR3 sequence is CASRGAQGAKGETQYF. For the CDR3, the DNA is TGTGCCAGCAGGGGGGCACAGGGGGCTAAAGGAGAGACCCAGTACTTC.

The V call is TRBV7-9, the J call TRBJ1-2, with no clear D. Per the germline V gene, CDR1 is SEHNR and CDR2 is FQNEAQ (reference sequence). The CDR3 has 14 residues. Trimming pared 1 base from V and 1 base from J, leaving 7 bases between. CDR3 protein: CASSLGRVNYGYTF. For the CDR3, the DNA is TGTGCCAGCAGCTTAGGACGGGTTAACTATGGCTACACCTTC.

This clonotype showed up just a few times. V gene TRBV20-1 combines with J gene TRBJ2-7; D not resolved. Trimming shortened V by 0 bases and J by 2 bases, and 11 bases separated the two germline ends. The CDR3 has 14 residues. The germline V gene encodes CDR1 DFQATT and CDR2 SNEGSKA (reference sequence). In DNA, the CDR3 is TGCAGTGCTAGAGATTTTGGCGGACCCTACGAGCAGTACTTC. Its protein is CSARDFGGPYEQYF.

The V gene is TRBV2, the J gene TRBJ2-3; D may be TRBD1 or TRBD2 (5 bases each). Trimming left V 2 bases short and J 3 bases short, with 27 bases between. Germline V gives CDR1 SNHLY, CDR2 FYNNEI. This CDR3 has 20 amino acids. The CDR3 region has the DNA TGTGCCAGCAGTGAAAGGGGTTCCGGGGCGACCTACTCAAGAACAGATACGCAGTATTTT. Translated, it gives CASSERGSGATYSRTDTQYF.

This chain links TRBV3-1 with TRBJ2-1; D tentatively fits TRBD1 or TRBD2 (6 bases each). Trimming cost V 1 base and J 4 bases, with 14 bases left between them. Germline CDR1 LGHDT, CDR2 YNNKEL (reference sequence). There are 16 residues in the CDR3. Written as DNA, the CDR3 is TGTGCCAGCAGCCAAGTCCCGGGGGCCCCGTACAATGAGCAGTTCTTC. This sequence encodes CASSQVPGAPYNEQFF.

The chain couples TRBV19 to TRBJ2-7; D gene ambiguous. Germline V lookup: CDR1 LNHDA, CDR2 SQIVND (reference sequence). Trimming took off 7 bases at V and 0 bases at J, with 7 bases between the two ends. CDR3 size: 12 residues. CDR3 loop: CASTSDSYEQYF. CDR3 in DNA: TGTGCCAGTACGTCGGACTCCTACGAGCAGTACTTC.

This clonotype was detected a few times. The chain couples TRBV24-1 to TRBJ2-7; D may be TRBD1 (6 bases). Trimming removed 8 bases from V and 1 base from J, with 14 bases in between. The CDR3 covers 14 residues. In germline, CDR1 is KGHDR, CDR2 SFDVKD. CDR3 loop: CATTTDRPSYEQYF. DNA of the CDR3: TGTGCCACCACCACGGACAGACCGTCCTACGAGCAGTACTTC.